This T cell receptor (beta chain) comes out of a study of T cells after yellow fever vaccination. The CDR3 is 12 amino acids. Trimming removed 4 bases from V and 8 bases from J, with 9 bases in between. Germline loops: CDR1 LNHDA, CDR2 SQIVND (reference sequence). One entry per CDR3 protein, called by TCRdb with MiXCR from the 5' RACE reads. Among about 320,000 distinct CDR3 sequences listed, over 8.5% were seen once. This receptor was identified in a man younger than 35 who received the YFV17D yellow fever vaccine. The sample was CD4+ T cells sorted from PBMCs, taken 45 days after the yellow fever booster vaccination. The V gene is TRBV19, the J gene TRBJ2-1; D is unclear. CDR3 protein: CASSSMGDEQFF. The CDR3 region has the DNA TGTGCCAGTAGTAGCATGGGCGATGAGCAGTTCTTC.